What follows are 32 T cell receptor beta chains derived from one specimen sequenced in a study of blood T cells in healthy people across ages (dated by TCRdb to the mid-2010s). Libraries came from 5' RACE. The sequencer was an Illumina HiSeq 2500. A second roughly 6 to 11 cycle PCR used a sample-barcoded 5' primer and a J-beta primer mix. TCRdb reprocessed the public reads (quality trimming at Q25 with fastp, clone calling with MiXCR) and kept in-frame beta chains. Rows are combined by CDR3 protein, so each entry shows the most common genes and DNA. This sample is represented by some 780,000 distinct CDR3 sequences; more than 50% of them were singletons. The ten largest clones take up around 24% of the sample. The specimen was blood. All receptors derive from a man between 35 and 55 years old in good health.

This clonotype has just a few counts. The V call is TRBV12-3 or TRBV12-4, the J call TRBJ2-3; D is perhaps TRBD1 or TRBD2 (5 bases each). The CDR3 loop spans 14 amino acids. V dropped 9 bases and J dropped 2 bases, with 15 bases sitting between them. The DNA for the CDR3 is TGTGCCAGTTCCCCGGGGCGGAACACAGATACGCAGTATTTT. This sequence encodes CASSPGRNTDTQYF.

The chain links TRBV28 to TRBJ1-4, with unresolved D. This CDR3 is built from 15 residues. V was clipped by 5 bases and J by 0 bases, with 10 bases between them. Looked up from germline, CDR1 is MDHEN and CDR2 is SYDVKM. The CDR3 reads CASSPLGTTNEKLFF. The CDR3 DNA reads as TGTGCCAGCAGTCCACTAGGCACAACTAATGAAAAACTGTTTTTT.

The chain is built from TRBV10-2 and TRBJ2-5; D might be TRBD2 (7 bases). From germline, CDR1 is WSHSY and CDR2 SAAADI. Trimming removed 8 bases from V and 4 bases from J, with 11 bases in between. The length of the CDR3 is 12 residues. CDR3 nucleotides: TGCGCCAGCGGACTAGGGGGAGAGACCCAGTACTTC. Protein product: CASGLGGETQYF.

This clonotype was observed a single time. The V and J genes are TRBV7-6 and TRBJ2-7; 10 bases align to TRBD2. This CDR3 has 13 amino acids. Trimming at V came to 5 bases and at J to 10 bases, leaving 8 bases not matched to a gene. The germline gives CDR1 SGHVS, CDR2 FNYEAQ. The CDR3 loop reads CASSPRTSGTQYF. In DNA, the CDR3 is TGTGCCAGCAGCCCTCGGACTAGCGGAACCCAGTACTTC. The complete variable domain, with remaining parts taken from reference TRBV7-6 and TRBJ2-7, reads GAGVSQSPRYKVTKRGQDVALRCDPISGHVSLYWYRQALGQGPEFLTYFNYEAQQDKSGLPNDRFSAERPEGSISTLTIQRTEQRDSAMYRCASSPRTSGTQYFGPGTRLTVT.

The J gene is TRBJ2-1, the V gene TRBV4-3; 12 bases line up with TRBD2. This CDR3 region has 18 residues. Unmatched junction bases numbered 12, after V lost 1 base and J lost 8 bases. Germline V gene lookup returns CDR1 LGHNA and CDR2 YSLEER. This CDR3 is CASSQAFYGRLAGDEQFF. CDR3 DNA: TGCGCCAGCAGCCAAGCCTTCTATGGGAGACTAGCGGGAGATGAGCAGTTCTTC.

This clonotype occurred a few times. V gene TRBV27 combines with J gene TRBJ2-1, with D uncertain. This CDR3 has 15 amino acids. Germline V lookup: CDR1 MNHEY, CDR2 SMNVEV (reference sequence). Trimming left V 4 bases short and J 9 bases short, with 19 bases between. DNA for the CDR3: TGTGCCAGCAGTTCCCTTTCAGGACCTAGGCCTGAGCAGTTCTTC. Its protein product is CASSSLSGPRPEQFF.

This sequence joins TRBV14 and TRBJ2-1, with D unclear. Germline CDR1 and CDR2: SGHDN and FVKESK. V was pared by 5 bases and J by 0 bases, with 14 bases between. The CDR3 runs to 16 residues. The CDR3 nucleotides are TGTGCCAGCAGCGCCATAGCAAGGAGCTCCTACAATGAGCAGTTCTTC. It yields the protein CASSAIARSSYNEQFF.

This clonotype was observed a few times. V gene TRBV29-1 combines with J gene TRBJ2-7, with D possibly being TRBD1 or TRBD2 (5 bases each). V was clipped by 4 bases and J by 2 bases, with 18 bases between them. CDR3 size: 15 residues. CDR1 is SQVTM and CDR2 is ANQGSEA in the germline V gene. CDR3 sequence reads: CSVVGRDERTYEQYF. In DNA, the CDR3 is TGCAGCGTTGTTGGTCGGGACGAACGGACCTACGAGCAGTACTTC.

This clonotype turned up a few times. J is TRBJ2-7 and V is TRBV3-1; possible D gene TRBD2, 5 bases. V dropped 4 bases and J dropped 6 bases, with 19 bases sitting between them. The CDR3 is made up of 15 amino acids. CDR1 is LGHDT, CDR2 YNNKEL, per germline (reference sequence). CDR3 in amino acids: CASSPRERTRGEQYF. In DNA form, the CDR3 reads TGTGCCAGCAGCCCCCGAGAGCGCACTAGAGGCGAGCAGTACTTC.

The chain employs TRBV7-9 and TRBJ2-1; TRBD1 matches at 8 bases. The CDR3 is 16 residues long. Germline values: CDR1 SEHNR, CDR2 FQNEAQ (reference sequence). V lost 3 bases to trimming and J lost 9 bases; unmatched junction nucleotides: 13. In DNA form, the CDR3 reads TGTGCCAGCAGCTTTCAGACAGGGGATGGGCGGGGTGAGCAGTTCTTC. As protein: CASSFQTGDGRGEQFF.

This chain joins TRBV20-1 and TRBJ2-5; D could derive from TRBD1 or TRBD2 (5 bases each). Germline CDR1 and CDR2: DFQATT and SNEGSKA (reference sequence). The CDR3 is made up of 16 amino acids. Trimming shortened V by 1 base and J by 0 bases, and 15 bases separated the two germline ends. The CDR3 protein is CSARGGTREHQETQYF. The CDR3 DNA is TGCAGTGCTAGAGGGGGGACGAGGGAGCACCAAGAGACCCAGTACTTC.

V is TRBV19 and J is TRBJ1-5; D gene unclear. Germline V gene data show CDR1 as LNHDA and CDR2 as SQIVND (reference sequence). This CDR3 contains 17 residues. Trimming took 4 bases from V and 0 from J, leaving 16 bases between them. CDR3 sequence reads: CASSSDERAYSNQPQHF. The DNA of the CDR3 is TGTGCCAGTAGTAGCGACGAACGGGCCTATAGCAATCAGCCCCAGCATTTT.

This clonotype was found a few times. V and J are TRBV3-1 and TRBJ1-1; weak D call: TRBD1 (5 bases). Trimming stripped 9 bases from V and 4 bases from J, with 9 bases between. The CDR3 is 11 amino acids. Germline lookup yields CDR1 LGHDT and CDR2 YNNKEL (reference sequence). CDR3 bases: TGTGCCAGTCAGGGCTCCACTGAAGCTTTCTTT. Residues: CASQGSTEAFF.

J is TRBJ2-7 and V is TRBV6-1; a weak D match, TRBD2 (6 bases). This CDR3 has 16 amino acids. Germline CDR1 reads MNHNS; CDR2 reads SASEGT. Trimming removed 0 bases from V and 0 bases from J, with 12 bases in between. The CDR3 DNA sequence: TGTGCCAGCAGTGAAGCGGGCGGGACGTACTCCTACGAGCAGTACTTC. Its translation: CASSEAGGTYSYEQYF.

The genes are TRBV7-9 and TRBJ2-7; 7 bases agree with TRBD1. V trimming: 5 bases; J trimming: 0 bases; junction bases outside the gene matches: 7. The germline CDR1 and CDR2 sequences are SEHNR and FQNEAQ (reference sequence). The CDR3 contains 15 residues. CDR3 region: CASSNRQGSSYEQYF. CDR3 coding DNA: TGTGCCAGCAGCAACCGACAGGGTTCCTCCTACGAGCAGTACTTC.

This chain joins TRBV5-4 and TRBJ2-3; the match to TRBD2 covers 12 bases. The CDR3 runs to 16 residues. Germline V gene lookup returns CDR1 SGHNT and CDR2 YYREEE (reference sequence). The V gene end was trimmed by 0 bases and the J gene end by 6 bases; junction bases not matched to a gene: 5. The CDR3 reads CASSLELAGGLDTQYF. DNA of the CDR3: TGTGCCAGCAGCTTGGAACTAGCGGGGGGCTTGGATACGCAGTATTTT.

Only a few counts were recorded for this clonotype. The chain uses TRBV20-1 and TRBJ2-7; D might be TRBD2 (5 bases). V was cut by 6 bases and J by 3 bases, with 21 bases left in between. This CDR3 has 15 residues. The germline V gene has CDR1 DFQATT and CDR2 SNEGSKA (reference sequence). CDR3: CSALALSVANYEQYF. CDR3 sequence (DNA): TGCAGTGCCCTAGCCTTAAGCGTAGCTAACTACGAGCAGTACTTC.

The chain recombines TRBV9 with TRBJ2-5; 7 bases agree with TRBD2. The ends lost 4 bases at V and 2 bases at J; junction bases unmatched: 8. The length of the CDR3 is 15 residues. Germline lookup yields CDR1 SGDLS and CDR2 YYNGEE. CDR3 amino acids: CASSSRGGPQETQYF. CDR3 coding DNA: TGTGCCAGCAGCAGTCGCGGGGGACCTCAAGAGACCCAGTACTTC.

V usage is TRBV20-1 and J usage is TRBJ2-1; TRBD1 matches 12 bases. Germline CDR1 and CDR2: DFQATT and SNEGSKA (reference sequence). This CDR3 is 14 amino acids long. The V and J ends lost 6 bases and 8 bases, in that order; junction bases with no gene match: 8. The CDR3 is CSALGQGAGDEQFF. DNA of the CDR3: TGCAGTGCACTGGGACAGGGGGCGGGAGATGAGCAGTTCTTC.

This clonotype was counted ten times or more. V usage is TRBV12-3 or TRBV12-4 and J usage is TRBJ2-7; 9 nucleotides line up with TRBD1. CDR3 length: 17 residues. After removal of 5 bases from V and 3 bases from J, the junction contained 14 bases not matched to a gene. The CDR3 nucleotides are TGTGCCAGCAGTCCTGGACAGGGGAGTCAAAGGATCTACGAGCAGTACTTC. It encodes CASSPGQGSQRIYEQYF.

In DNA form, the CDR3 reads TGTGCCACCCGTGGTGGGTGGTACACAGATACGCAGTATTTT. Its translation: CATRGGWYTDTQYF. This sequence joins TRBV19 and TRBJ2-3, with D unclear. The V end lost 10 bases, the J end lost 2 bases, and 16 bases lay between the germline ends. Germline V lookup: CDR1 LNHDA, CDR2 SQIVND (reference sequence). The length of the CDR3 is 14 residues.

For this clonotype: Mismatch with germline at one junction end may stem from a read error. The rearrangement joins TRBV24-1 to TRBJ2-7, with 13 bases that match TRBD2. The assigned J gene may be wrong: the sequence end matches TRBJ2-5 better. This CDR3 is built from 15 residues. Per germline, CDR1 KGHDR and CDR2 SFDVKD. In nucleotides, the CDR3 is TGCGCCACCAGTGCGGGGACTAGCGGGGAAGAGACCCAGTACTTC. Translating gives CATSAGTSGEETQYF.

This clonotype was picked up a small number of times. The chain joins TRBV9 to TRBJ2-5, with 8 positions matching TRBD1. CDR1 SGDLS and CDR2 YYNGEE come from the germline V gene. The CDR3 loop spans 16 amino acids. The ends lost 0 bases at V and 3 bases at J; junction bases unmatched: 7. The CDR3 region has the DNA TGTGCCAGCAGCGTAGGGTTACAGGGGGTGGAAGAGACCCAGTACTTC. The encoded protein is CASSVGLQGVEETQYF. The full variable domain, in which reference TRBV9 and TRBJ2-5 provide the parts outside the CDR3, is DSGVTQTPKHLITATGQRVTLRCSPRSGDLSVYWYQQSLDQGLQFLIQYYNGEERAKGNILERFSAQQFPDLHSELNLSSLELGDSALYFCASSVGLQGVEETQYFGPGTRLLVL.

This clonotype was seen a few times. The chain recombines TRBV4-2 with TRBJ2-3; TRBD2 aligns across 13 bases. The CDR3 totals 15 residues. Germline V CDR1 and CDR2: LGHNA, YNFKEQ. V lost 6 bases to trimming and J lost 3 bases; unmatched junction nucleotides: 3. CDR3 amino acids: CASRPTSGRTDTQYF. The CDR3 nucleotides are TGTGCCAGCAGGCCGACTAGCGGGAGGACAGATACGCAGTATTTT.

A few counts support this clonotype. The J gene is TRBJ2-5, the V gene TRBV11-2; D not resolved. Per the germline V gene, CDR1 is SGHAT and CDR2 is FQNNGV. The V end lost 3 bases, the J end lost 0 bases, and 8 bases lay between the germline ends. This CDR3 has 14 residues. CDR3 sequence reads: CASSLMQNQETQYF. In DNA form, the CDR3 reads TGTGCCAGCAGCTTGATGCAGAACCAAGAGACCCAGTACTTC.

The chain uses TRBV7-9 and TRBJ2-3, with D possibly being TRBD2 (7 bases). Germline CDR1 SEHNR, CDR2 FQNEAQ (reference sequence). The CDR3 is 17 residues long. V was pared by 1 base and J by 1 base, with 15 bases between. CDR3 DNA sequence: TGTGCCAGCAGCTTAGGTGGGGGGGCCTCGGGCACAGATACGCAGTATTTT. It specifies CASSLGGGASGTDTQYF.

The chain is built from TRBV7-9 and TRBJ1-2; D is unresolved. Germline-derived CDR1 and CDR2 are SEHNR and FQNEAQ (reference sequence). V dropped 1 base and J dropped 4 bases, with 13 bases sitting between them. CDR3 length: 15 residues. The CDR3 DNA sequence: TGTGCCAGCAGCTTAGATGTAGGTATCGCCTATGGCTACACCTTC. This sequence encodes CASSLDVGIAYGYTF.

This clonotype was seen only a few times. The V and J genes are TRBV12-3 or TRBV12-4 and TRBJ1-2; D remains unclear. V lost 5 bases, J lost 6 bases, and 22 bases lay in between. CDR3 length: 16 residues. The CDR3 nucleotides read TGTGCCAGCAGTCCCTCCGCACACACCAAGAGTGATGGCTACACCTTC. The encoded protein is CASSPSAHTKSDGYTF.

This chain links TRBV12-5 with TRBJ1-1; 9 bases align to TRBD1. Germline V lookup: CDR1 LGHNT, CDR2 FRNRAP. The CDR3 totals 13 residues. The V gene end was trimmed by 7 bases and the J gene end by 7 bases; junction bases not matched to a gene: 7. CDR3: CASDAGQGIEAFF. The DNA of the CDR3 is TGTGCTAGTGATGCGGGACAGGGAATTGAAGCTTTCTTT.

This clonotype was counted many times. The chain recombines TRBV7-9 with TRBJ2-5, with a possible D match to TRBD1 (5 bases). V was cut by 1 base and J by 4 bases, with 7 bases left in between. The CDR3 length is 13 residues. CDR1 and CDR2 (germline): SEHNR, FQNEAQ (reference sequence). The CDR3 sequence: CASSLEGRETQYF. The DNA of the CDR3 is TGTGCCAGCAGCTTAGAGGGGCGAGAGACCCAGTACTTC.

This chain connects TRBV14 to TRBJ2-1, with a weak D call TRBD2 (5 bases). The J call may not be correct, given that the DNA end is closer to TRBJ2-7. The CDR3 sequence is 14 residues long. Germline V lookup: CDR1 SGHDN, CDR2 FVKESK. The CDR3 region is CASSEGSDYNEQYF. The DNA for the CDR3 is TGTGCCAGCAGCGAAGGGTCCGACTACAATGAGCAGTACTTC.

This clonotype was detected a few times. The gene calls are TRBV4-2 and TRBJ1-4, with D possibly being TRBD1 (6 bases). Germline CDR1 and CDR2: LGHNA and YNFKEQ. The CDR3 extends over 15 amino acids. Trimming took 0 bases from V and 10 from J, leaving 15 bases between them. The chain's CDR3 is CASSQDIGWTAKLFF. Here the CDR3 DNA reads TGTGCCAGCAGCCAAGATATTGGGTGGACAGCAAAACTGTTTTTT.